This T cell receptor beta chain came from a study of blood T cells in healthy people across ages. Regarding the study as a whole: Diversity was estimated from one million T cells, and these estimates were considered underestimates.

Trimming removed 3 bases at V and 2 bases at J, with 15 bases between. This CDR3 spans 15 amino acids. Germline lookup yields CDR1 SGHDT and CDR2 YYEEEE. It was with a sample-barcoded 5' primer and a J-beta primer mix that a second PCR of about 6 to 12 cycles was run. Through a template-switch adaptor with 12 random nucleotides, each cDNA molecule received a tag. Per sample, CDR3-containing paired-end reads numbered at least 2.5 million. In TCRdb, the 5' RACE reads were re-called with MiXCR into one record per CDR3 protein. The table shows about 970,000 distinct CDR3 sequences, with roughly half occurring only once. Points on this clonotype: The antigen is not known.

Sequences were obtained from blood. The sequence was obtained from a woman between 55 and 75 years old in good health. The chain carries TRBV5-6 and TRBJ2-7, with TRBD2 as a possible D gene (6 bases). CDR3 sequence (DNA): TGTGCCAGCAGCTGGGACTTCTCTGCCACCTACGAGCAGTACTTC. Residues: CASSWDFSATYEQYF.